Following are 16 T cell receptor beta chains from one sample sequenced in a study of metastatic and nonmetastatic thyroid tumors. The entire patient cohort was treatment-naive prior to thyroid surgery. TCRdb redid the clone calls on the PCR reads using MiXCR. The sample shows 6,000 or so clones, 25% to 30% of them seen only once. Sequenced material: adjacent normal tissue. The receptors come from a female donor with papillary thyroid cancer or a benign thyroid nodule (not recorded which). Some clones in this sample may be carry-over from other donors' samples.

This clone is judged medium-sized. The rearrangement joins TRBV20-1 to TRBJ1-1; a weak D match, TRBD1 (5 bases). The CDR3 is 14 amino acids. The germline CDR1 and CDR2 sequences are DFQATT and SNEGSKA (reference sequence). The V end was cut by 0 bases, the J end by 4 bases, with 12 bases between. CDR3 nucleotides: TGCAGTGCTAGAGATCAGGGAAGGTTCACTGAAGCTTTCTTT. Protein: CSARDQGRFTEAFF.

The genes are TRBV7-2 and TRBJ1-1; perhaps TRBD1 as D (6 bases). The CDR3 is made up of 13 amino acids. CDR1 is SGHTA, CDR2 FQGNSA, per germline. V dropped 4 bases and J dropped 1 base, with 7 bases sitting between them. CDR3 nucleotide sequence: TGTGCCAGCAGCTGGGACAAGAACACTGAAGCTTTCTTT. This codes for CASSWDKNTEAFF. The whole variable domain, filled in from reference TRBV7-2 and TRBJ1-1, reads GAGVSQSPSNKVTEKGKDVELRCDPISGHTALYWYRQSLGQGLEFLIYFQGNSAPDKSGLPSDRFSAERTGGSVSTLTIQRTQQEDSAVYLCASSWDKNTEAFFGQGTRLTVV.

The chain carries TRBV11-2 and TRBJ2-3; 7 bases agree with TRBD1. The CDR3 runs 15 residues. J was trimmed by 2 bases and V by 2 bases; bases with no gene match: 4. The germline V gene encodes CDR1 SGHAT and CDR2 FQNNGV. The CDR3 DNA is TGTGCCAGCAGCTTATTCGGGACAGACACAGATACGCAGTATTTT. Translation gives CASSLFGTDTDTQYF.

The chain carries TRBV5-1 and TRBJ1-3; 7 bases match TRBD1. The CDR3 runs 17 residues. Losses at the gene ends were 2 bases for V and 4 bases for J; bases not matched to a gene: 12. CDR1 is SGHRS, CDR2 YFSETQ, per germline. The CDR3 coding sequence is TGCGCCAGCAGCTTAGCCAGACAGGGAGAGGGCGGAAACACCATATATTTT. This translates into CASSLARQGEGGNTIYF.

CDR3 loop: CSASLLDEAVNTEAFF. The DNA for the CDR3 is TGCAGTGCTAGTTTATTGGATGAGGCCGTGAACACTGAAGCTTTCTTT. V usage is TRBV20-1 and J usage is TRBJ1-1; D call uncertain. V was pared by 3 bases and J by 0 bases, with 17 bases between. The length of the CDR3 is 16 residues. The V gene's germline CDR1 is DFQATT and CDR2 SNEGSKA (reference sequence).

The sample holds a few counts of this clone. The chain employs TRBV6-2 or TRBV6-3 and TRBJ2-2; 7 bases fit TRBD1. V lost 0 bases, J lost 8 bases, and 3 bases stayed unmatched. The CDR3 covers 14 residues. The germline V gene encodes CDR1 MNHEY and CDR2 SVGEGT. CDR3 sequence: CASSYSMDRGELFF. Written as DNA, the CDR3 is TGTGCCAGCAGTTACTCAATGGACAGGGGGGAGCTGTTTTTT.

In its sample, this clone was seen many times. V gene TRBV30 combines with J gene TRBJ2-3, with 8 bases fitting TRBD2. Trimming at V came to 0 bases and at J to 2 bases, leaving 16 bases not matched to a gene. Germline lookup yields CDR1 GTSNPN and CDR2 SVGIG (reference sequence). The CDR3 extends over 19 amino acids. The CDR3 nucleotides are TGTGCCTGGAGTGTCTGGCGGGGGGACCTATTTTCAGACACAGATACGCAGTATTTT. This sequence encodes CAWSVWRGDLFSDTDTQYF. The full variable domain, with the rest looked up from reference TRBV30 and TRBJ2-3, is SQTIHQWPATLVQPVGSPLSLECTVEGTSNPNLYWYRQAAGRGLQLLFYSVGIGQISSEVPQNLSASRPQDRQFILSSKKLLLSDSGFYLCAWSVWRGDLFSDTDTQYFGPGTRLTVL.

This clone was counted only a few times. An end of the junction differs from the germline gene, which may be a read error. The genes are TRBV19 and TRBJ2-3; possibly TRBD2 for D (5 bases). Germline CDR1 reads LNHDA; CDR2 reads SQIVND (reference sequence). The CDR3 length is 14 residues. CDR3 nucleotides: TGTGCCAGTAAGCGTGGTTCTAGCACAGATACACAGTATTTT. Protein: CASKRGSSTDTQYF.

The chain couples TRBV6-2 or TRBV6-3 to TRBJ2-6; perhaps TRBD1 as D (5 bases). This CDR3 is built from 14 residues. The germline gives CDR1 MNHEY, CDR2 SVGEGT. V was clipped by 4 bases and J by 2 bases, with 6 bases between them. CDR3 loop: CASSWTTGANVLTF. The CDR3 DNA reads TGTGCCAGCAGTTGGACAACTGGGGCCAACGTCCTGACTTTC.

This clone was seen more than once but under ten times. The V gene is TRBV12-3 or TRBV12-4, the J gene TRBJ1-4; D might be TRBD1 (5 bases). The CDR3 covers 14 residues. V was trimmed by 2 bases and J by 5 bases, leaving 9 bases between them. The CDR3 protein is CASSLRGRNEKLFF. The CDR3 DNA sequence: TGTGCCAGCAGTTTACGGGGGAGGAATGAAAAACTGTTTTTT.

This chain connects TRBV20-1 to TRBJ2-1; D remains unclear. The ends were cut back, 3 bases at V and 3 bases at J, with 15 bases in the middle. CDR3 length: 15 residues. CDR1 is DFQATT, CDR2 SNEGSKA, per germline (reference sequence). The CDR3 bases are TGCAGTGCTAGGAAATCTGGGAACTTCTACAATGAGCAGTTCTTC. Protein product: CSARKSGNFYNEQFF.

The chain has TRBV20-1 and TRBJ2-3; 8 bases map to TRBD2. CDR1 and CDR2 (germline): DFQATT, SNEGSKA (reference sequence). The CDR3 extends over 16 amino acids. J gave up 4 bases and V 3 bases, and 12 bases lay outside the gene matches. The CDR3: CSARDSSGSAADTQYF. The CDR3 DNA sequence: TGCAGTGCTAGGGATTCGAGCGGGAGTGCGGCAGATACGCAGTATTTT.

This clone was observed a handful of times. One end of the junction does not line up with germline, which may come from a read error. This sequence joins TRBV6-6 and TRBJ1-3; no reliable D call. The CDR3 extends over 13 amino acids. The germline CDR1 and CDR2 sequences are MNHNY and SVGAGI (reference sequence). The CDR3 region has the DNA TGTGCCAGCAGTTACTCGCGTGGAGACACCATATATTTT. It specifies CASSYSRGDTIYF.

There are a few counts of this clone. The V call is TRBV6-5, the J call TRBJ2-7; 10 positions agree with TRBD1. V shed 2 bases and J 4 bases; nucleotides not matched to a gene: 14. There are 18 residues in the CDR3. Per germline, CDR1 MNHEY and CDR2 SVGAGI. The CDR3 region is CASSYVPGGGQGIYEQYF. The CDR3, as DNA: TGTGCCAGCAGTTACGTACCGGGGGGGGGACAGGGGATTTACGAGCAGTACTTC.

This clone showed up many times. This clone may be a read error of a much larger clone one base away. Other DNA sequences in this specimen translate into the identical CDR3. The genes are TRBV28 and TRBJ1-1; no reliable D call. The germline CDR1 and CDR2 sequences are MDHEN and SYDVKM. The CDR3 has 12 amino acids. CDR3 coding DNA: TGTGCCAGCAGCTTAGTGTGGACTGAGGCTTTCTTT. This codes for CASSLVWTEAFF.

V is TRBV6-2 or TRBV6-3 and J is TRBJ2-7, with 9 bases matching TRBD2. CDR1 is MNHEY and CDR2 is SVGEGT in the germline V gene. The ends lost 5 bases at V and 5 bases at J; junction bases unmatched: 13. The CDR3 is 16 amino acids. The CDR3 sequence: CASSHPLSGSNNEQYF. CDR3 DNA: TGTGCCAGCAGTCACCCTCTTAGCGGGAGCAACAACGAGCAGTACTTC.